This T cell receptor (beta chain) was identified during a study of technical replicates of blood from several donors. Clones were read by immunoSEQ multiplex PCR, and TCRdb kept only the in-frame ones, dropping some. Seen here are about 58,000 clones, about 95% observed once, and the top ten hold about 2.9%. This CDR3 is 14 amino acids long. The germline V gene has CDR1 ENHRY and CDR2 SYGVKD. A word on this clone: Germline is not matched at one junction end, which may reflect a read error.

This TCR came from a human donor in good health. Some clones in this sample may be carry-over from other donors' samples. The chain combines TRBV10-3 with TRBJ2-7; TRBD1 matches at 9 bases. The sequencing sample was made of PBMCs. For the CDR3, the DNA is TGTGCCATTAGTGAAGGACAGGGGCTCTACGAGCAGTACTTC. This encodes CAISEGQGLYEQYF.